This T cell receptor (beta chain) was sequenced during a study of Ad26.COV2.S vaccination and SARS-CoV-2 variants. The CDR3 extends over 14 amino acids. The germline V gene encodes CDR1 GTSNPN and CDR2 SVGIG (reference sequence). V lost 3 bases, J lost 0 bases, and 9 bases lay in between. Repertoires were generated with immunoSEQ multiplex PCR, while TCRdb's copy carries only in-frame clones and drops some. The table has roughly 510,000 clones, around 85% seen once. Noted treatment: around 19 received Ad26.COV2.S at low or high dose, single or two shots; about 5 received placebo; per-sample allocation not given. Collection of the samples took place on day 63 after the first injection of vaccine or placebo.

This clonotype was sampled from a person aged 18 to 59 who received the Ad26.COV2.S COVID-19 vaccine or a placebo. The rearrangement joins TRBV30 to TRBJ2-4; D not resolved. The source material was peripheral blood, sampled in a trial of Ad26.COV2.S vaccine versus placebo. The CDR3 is CAWSLGLAKNIQYF. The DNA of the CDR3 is TGTGCCTGGAGCCTCGGCCTAGCCAAAAACATTCAGTACTTC. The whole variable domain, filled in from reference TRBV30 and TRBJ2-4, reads SQTIHQWPATLVQPVGSPLSLECTVEGTSNPNLYWYRQAAGRGLQLLFYSVGIGQISSEVPQNLSASRPQDRQFILSSKKLLLSDSGFYLCAWSLGLAKNIQYFGAGTRLSVL.